One and the same sample provided the 13 T cell receptor beta chains below, sequenced in a study of T cells in Graves' hyperthyroidism and ophthalmopathy. Amplified TCR beta CDR3 regions came from RNA transcripts. Using the HTBI primer set, a first-round RT-PCR was run on the TCR CDR3. TCRdb re-called the multiplex PCR reads through MiXCR, storing one row per CDR3 protein. The repertoire holds about 360,000 distinct CDR3 sequences, with over 10% as singletons. The source material was blood. The receptors stem from a young woman with Graves' hyperthyroidism.

At least ten counts were recorded for this clonotype. V and J are TRBV7-2 and TRBJ2-3; possibly TRBD2 for D (6 bases). In germline, CDR1 is SGHTA, CDR2 FQGNSA. Trimming stripped 5 bases from V and 1 base from J, with 16 bases between. The length of the CDR3 is 16 residues. The DNA for the CDR3 is TGTGCCAGCAGCCGAAGGGGCGGGGTGGGCACAGATACGCAGTATTTT. It codes for CASSRRGGVGTDTQYF.

This clonotype appeared many times. The DNA of the CDR3 is TGTGCCATCAGTGAGTCTTCTTGGGCGAACACTGAAGCTTTCTTT. It is translated as CAISESSWANTEAFF. The chain couples TRBV10-3 to TRBJ1-1; D not resolved. Germline-derived CDR1 and CDR2 are ENHRY and SYGVKD. Deletions cut 0 bases from V and 1 base from J, with 9 bases between. This CDR3 has 15 residues.

This clonotype was picked up a small number of times. The junction departs from germline at one end; a sequencing error may be responsible. The chain employs TRBV5-6 and TRBJ1-2; 9 bases fit TRBD1. The germline gives CDR1 SGHDT, CDR2 YYEEEE. The CDR3 is 16 amino acids. The CDR3 loop reads CASSFVGTGLYYGYTF. As DNA, the CDR3 is TGTGCCAGCAGCTTCGTCGGGACAGGGTTATACTACGGCTACACCTTC.

This clonotype has at least ten counts. The chain combines TRBV3-1 with TRBJ2-5, with TRBD1 matching 8 bases. Germline CDR1 reads LGHDT; CDR2 reads YNNKEL (reference sequence). With V trimmed by 4 bases and J by 4 bases, 5 bases remained unmatched. This CDR3 contains 14 residues. This CDR3 reads CASSRWQGAETQYF. CDR3 bases: TGTGCCAGCAGCCGGTGGCAGGGGGCAGAGACCCAGTACTTC.

At least ten counts were recorded for this clonotype. V is TRBV11-3 and J is TRBJ2-2, with D hard to call. Germline V gene data show CDR1 as SGHNT and CDR2 as YENEEA. V lost 4 bases to trimming and J lost 5 bases, with 5 bases between them. The CDR3 is 12 residues long. CDR3 nucleotide sequence: TGTGCCAGCAGCTCCAGAACCGGGGAGCTGTTTTTT. It yields the protein CASSSRTGELFF.

This clonotype was seen ten or more times. This chain connects TRBV12-3 or TRBV12-4 to TRBJ1-1, with 8 bases fitting TRBD1. This CDR3 has 14 residues. V lost 7 bases to trimming and J lost 4 bases; unmatched junction nucleotides: 8. The CDR3 nucleotides read TGTGCCAGCATTCTGACAGGGGTCGGCACTGAAGCTTTCTTT. This sequence encodes CASILTGVGTEAFF.

This clonotype was observed at least ten times. This sequence joins TRBV2 and TRBJ2-7; 8 nucleotides align to TRBD1. The CDR3 runs 16 residues. The germline CDR1 and CDR2 sequences are SNHLY and FYNNEI. The V gene end was trimmed by 1 base and the J gene end by 7 bases; junction bases not matched to a gene: 12. The CDR3 loop reads CASSEGLSGGEGEQYF. The CDR3 DNA reads as TGTGCCAGCAGTGAAGGATTGTCAGGGGGCGAAGGGGAGCAGTACTTC. The full variable domain, rest sourced from reference TRBV2 and TRBJ2-7, is EPEVTQTPSHQVTQMGQEVILRCVPISNHLYFYWYRQILGQKVEFLVSFYNNEISEKSEIFDDQFSVERPDGSNFTLKIRSTKLEDSAMYFCASSEGLSGGEGEQYFGPGTRLTVT.

There are many counts of this clonotype. The chain recombines TRBV5-6 with TRBJ2-7, with 8 nucleotides matching TRBD2. V was clipped by 1 base and J by 7 bases; unmatched bases: 7. The CDR3 consists of 14 residues. Germline values: CDR1 SGHDT, CDR2 YYEEEE. As DNA, the CDR3 is TGTGCCAGCAGCTTGTCAGCGGGAGTGGGGGAGCAGTACTTC. Protein sequence: CASSLSAGVGEQYF.

This clonotype was detected only a few times. J is TRBJ2-1 and V is TRBV19; 14 bases are a match to TRBD2. Germline CDR1 and CDR2: LNHDA and SQIVND (reference sequence). V was pared by 5 bases and J by 3 bases, with 3 bases of the junction left unmatched. The CDR3 loop spans 16 amino acids. CDR3 residues: CASSAGTSGSYNEQFF. In DNA form, the CDR3 reads TGTGCCAGTAGTGCCGGGACTAGCGGGAGCTACAATGAGCAGTTCTTC.

This clonotype was counted once. The rearrangement joins TRBV25-1 to TRBJ2-3, with a tentative D call TRBD2 (5 bases). Deletions cut 5 bases from V and 2 bases from J, with 17 bases between. Looked up from germline, CDR1 is MGHDK and CDR2 is SYGVNS. The CDR3 runs 16 residues. DNA for the CDR3: TGTGCCAGCAGTAAGCACATAGAGGGTCCCACAGATACGCAGTATTTT. Amino acids: CASSKHIEGPTDTQYF.

Concerning this clonotype: A much larger clone is a single base away; this may be a read error. The chain employs TRBV5-1 and TRBJ1-1, with D hard to call. The germline V gene has CDR1 SGHRS and CDR2 YFSETQ. V lost 3 bases and J 0 bases, leaving 9 bases between the germline ends. This CDR3 contains 14 residues. The CDR3 reads CASSSELVNTEAFF. CDR3 coding DNA: TGCGCCAGCAGCTCGGAATTGGTGAACACTGAAGCTTTCTTT.

In its sample, this clonotype was seen many times. The chain combines TRBV20-1 with TRBJ1-4, with 7 bases that match TRBD1. The CDR3 extends over 14 amino acids. The V gene's germline CDR1 is DFQATT and CDR2 SNEGSKA (reference sequence). The junction had 0 bases not matched to a gene; V was cut back by 0 bases and J by 2 bases. The CDR3: CSAREGQTNEKLFF. The CDR3 DNA reads TGCAGTGCTAGAGAGGGACAGACTAATGAAAAACTGTTTTTT.

The chain joins TRBV9 to TRBJ2-7, with D perhaps TRBD2 (5 bases). The CDR3 has 15 amino acids. Trimming pared 1 base from V and 7 bases from J, leaving 18 bases between. Looked up from germline, CDR1 is SGDLS and CDR2 is YYNGEE. The CDR3 loop reads CASSVTSANRGEQYF. CDR3 DNA: TGTGCCAGCAGCGTAACGTCGGCCAATAGAGGGGAGCAGTACTTC.